One and the same sample provided the 18 T cell receptor beta chains below, sequenced in a study of blood T cell repertoires in COVID-19. This table comes from immunoSEQ multiplex PCR, and its TCRdb copy is limited to in-frame clones, with some not included. The table shows 200,000 to 300,000 clones, with 80% to 90% occurring only once. The sample comprised peripheral blood. The receptor set was obtained from a man in his forties who had recovered from COVID-19.

This clone was counted a single time. The V gene is TRBV7-2, the J gene TRBJ2-3, with 8 bases that match TRBD1. CDR3 length: 16 residues. After removal of 5 bases from V and 4 bases from J, the junction contained 11 bases not matched to a gene. CDR1 is SGHTA and CDR2 is FQGNSA in the germline V gene. CDR3 loop: CASSLYPGQVSDTQYF. CDR3 sequence (DNA): TGTGCCAGCAGCCTTTACCCGGGACAGGTTTCAGATACGCAGTATTTT.

The genes are TRBV5-6 and TRBJ2-1; 14 positions match TRBD2. The germline V gene encodes CDR1 SGHDT and CDR2 YYEEEE. The CDR3 is 16 residues long. Losses at the gene ends were 4 bases for V and 9 bases for J; bases not matched to a gene: 9. In DNA, the CDR3 is TGTGCCAGCAGCCCGCCGGGACTAGCGGGAGCCCCTGAGCAGTTCTTC. Translated, it gives CASSPPGLAGAPEQFF. The full variable domain, with the rest looked up from reference TRBV5-6 and TRBJ2-1, is DAGVTQSPTHLIKTRGQQVTLRCSPKSGHDTVSWYQQALGQGPQFIFQYYEEEERQRGNFPDRFSGHQFPNYSSELNVNALLLGDSALYLCASSPPGLAGAPEQFFGPGTRLTVL.

The genes are TRBV30 and TRBJ1-5; 8 bases agree with TRBD1. The CDR3 has 15 amino acids. Germline lookup yields CDR1 GTSNPN and CDR2 SVGIG (reference sequence). V lost 1 base and J lost 5; bases outside the gene matches: 7. CDR3 sequence: CAWSALDRDHQPQHF. DNA for the CDR3: TGTGCCTGGAGTGCCCTGGACAGGGACCATCAGCCCCAGCATTTT.

This chain links TRBV7-8 with TRBJ1-6, with D uncertain. In germline, CDR1 is SGHVS, CDR2 FQNEAQ. The CDR3 loop spans 14 amino acids. Between the trimmed V and J ends, which lost 0 bases and 7 bases, there was a span of 7 bases. CDR3 sequence (DNA): TGTGCCAGCAGCTTAGCGCAGAGGAATTCACCCCTCCACTTT. The encoded protein is CASSLAQRNSPLHF.

This chain links TRBV11-3 with TRBJ1-6; D is undetermined. V was cut by 1 base and J by 5 bases, with 9 bases left in between. The CDR3 is made up of 15 amino acids. Germline lookup yields CDR1 SGHNT and CDR2 YENEEA. The CDR3 spells CASSLGGRNNSPLHF. Written as DNA, the CDR3 is TGTGCCAGCAGCTTAGGTGGGAGGAATAATTCACCCCTCCACTTT. The variable domain in full, completed from reference TRBV11-3 and TRBJ1-6, reads EAGVVQSPRYKIIEKKQPVAFWCNPISGHNTLYWYLQNLGQGPELLIRYENEEAVDDSQLPKDRFSAERLKGVDSTLKIQPAELGDSAVYLCASSLGGRNNSPLHFGNGTRLTVT.

A note on this clone: The sample carries other DNA sequences with the same CDR3. The chain recombines TRBV5-1 with TRBJ1-2; TRBD1 agrees at 7 bases. Germline lookup yields CDR1 SGHRS and CDR2 YFSETQ. V shed 6 bases and J 5 bases; nucleotides not matched to a gene: 7. This CDR3 is 13 amino acids long. The CDR3 is CASTPGGDYGYTF. In DNA form, the CDR3 reads TGCGCCAGCACCCCAGGGGGAGATTATGGCTACACCTTC.

This clone was seen more than once but under ten times. The J gene is TRBJ1-1, the V gene TRBV11-3; the match to TRBD1 covers 9 bases. The junction had 6 bases not matched to a gene; V was cut back by 8 bases and J by 2 bases. From germline, CDR1 is SGHNT and CDR2 YENEEA. The CDR3 runs 14 residues. The CDR3 nucleotides are TGTGCCAGCGGCGAGGGACAGGGAAACACTGAAGCTTTCTTT. The encoded protein is CASGEGQGNTEAFF.

This rearrangement joins TRBV27 to TRBJ1-4; D might be TRBD1 (5 bases). CDR3 length: 14 residues. Looked up from germline, CDR1 is MNHEY and CDR2 is SMNVEV (reference sequence). V lost 6 bases and J 4 bases, leaving 12 bases between the germline ends. This CDR3 is CASRATVLNEKLFF. The DNA of the CDR3 is TGTGCCAGCAGGGCGACAGTGCTTAATGAAAAACTGTTTTTT.

The gene calls are TRBV19 and TRBJ2-1; D perhaps matches TRBD2 (6 bases). The germline V and J ends were trimmed by 3 bases and 7 bases, with 25 bases remaining between them. Germline-derived CDR1 and CDR2 are LNHDA and SQIVND (reference sequence). The CDR3 has 18 amino acids. As DNA, the CDR3 is TGTGCCAGTAGTATCTTTACGGAAGCGGGTAGGCCCTGGAATGAGCAGTTCTTC. Translated, it gives CASSIFTEAGRPWNEQFF.

The rearrangement links TRBV19 to TRBJ2-1; 9 bases agree with TRBD2. CDR3 length equals 15 residues. Germline CDR1 LNHDA, CDR2 SQIVND (reference sequence). V trimming: 1 base; J trimming: 7 bases; junction bases outside the gene matches: 5. This CDR3 reads CASSIGGLAGNEQFF. CDR3 nucleotides: TGTGCCAGTAGTATAGGAGGGCTAGCGGGAAATGAGCAGTTCTTC. Supplemented by reference TRBV19 and TRBJ2-1, the full variable domain reads DGGITQSPKYLFRKEGQNVTLSCEQNLNHDAMYWYRQDPGQGLRLIYYSQIVNDFQKGDIAEGYSVSREKKESFPLTVTSAQKNPTAFYLCASSIGGLAGNEQFFGPGTRLTVL.

The chain has TRBV10-2 and TRBJ1-5, with no clear D. The CDR3 covers 13 residues. V was shortened by 5 bases and J by 9 bases, with 14 bases between the two germline ends. Germline-derived CDR1 and CDR2 are WSHSY and SAAADI. The CDR3, as DNA: TGCGCCAGCAGTCCAGGAGGCACGGGGCCCCAGCATTTT. Protein sequence: CASSPGGTGPQHF.

The chain carries TRBV2 and TRBJ2-3; D gene unclear. Germline V gene data show CDR1 as SNHLY and CDR2 as FYNNEI. The CDR3 length is 14 residues. V was trimmed by 3 bases and J by 1 base, leaving 8 bases between them. The CDR3 nucleotides are TGTGCCAGCAGTGATATCTCCGGCACAGATACGCAGTATTTT. Amino acids: CASSDISGTDTQYF.

CDR3 sequence reads: CAWSHKPGYEQYF. The CDR3 region has the DNA TGTGCCTGGAGTCACAAGCCAGGGTACGAGCAGTACTTC. This chain joins TRBV30 and TRBJ2-7; maybe TRBD1 (5 bases). This CDR3 has 13 amino acids. Germline-derived CDR1 and CDR2 are GTSNPN and SVGIG (reference sequence). V was clipped by 2 bases and J by 4 bases, with 12 bases between them. Using reference TRBV30 and TRBJ2-7 for the parts outside the CDR3, the full variable domain is SQTIHQWPATLVQPVGSPLSLECTVEGTSNPNLYWYRQAAGRGLQLLFYSVGIGQISSEVPQNLSASRPQDRQFILSSKKLLLSDSGFYLCAWSHKPGYEQYFGPGTRLTVT.

This clone was found once. The chain combines TRBV7-9 with TRBJ2-1, with 9 bases lining up with TRBD2. Per germline, CDR1 SEHNR and CDR2 FQNEAQ (reference sequence). The CDR3 has 14 amino acids. V gave up 6 bases and J gave up 7 bases; unmatched junction bases: 7. CDR3 in amino acids: CASRIAGEGNEQFF. CDR3 nucleotide sequence: TGTGCCAGCAGGATAGCGGGGGAAGGGAATGAGCAGTTCTTC.

The chain joins TRBV19 to TRBJ1-1, with D uncertain. V was clipped by 0 bases and J by 5 bases, with 10 bases between them. CDR1 LNHDA and CDR2 SQIVND come from the germline V gene (reference sequence). CDR3 length: 14 amino acids. The CDR3: CASSIERRGTEAFF. CDR3 coding DNA: TGTGCCAGTAGTATAGAGAGAAGAGGGACTGAAGCTTTCTTT.

The rearrangement links TRBV28 to TRBJ2-3; 11 bases match TRBD2. The CDR3 consists of 16 residues. V was pared by 1 base and J by 4 bases, with 4 bases of the junction left unmatched. CDR1 MDHEN and CDR2 SYDVKM come from the germline V gene. CDR3 bases: TGTGCCAGCAGTTTATCGGGTAGCGGGAGGGCAGATACGCAGTATTTT. It is translated as CASSLSGSGRADTQYF.

The chain combines TRBV6-5 with TRBJ2-3, with 8 bases aligning to TRBD1. Germline CDR1 MNHEY, CDR2 SVGAGI. V was clipped by 8 bases and J by 1 base; unmatched bases: 5. There are 14 residues in the CDR3. The CDR3 DNA reads TGTGCCAGCGGACTGACAGGGGGCACAGATACGCAGTATTTT. This codes for CASGLTGGTDTQYF.

The chain employs TRBV7-2 and TRBJ2-7, with D unresolved. The CDR3 covers 14 residues. V lost 1 base to trimming and J lost 3 bases, with 10 bases between them. Germline V gene data show CDR1 as SGHTA and CDR2 as FQGNSA. CDR3 sequence: CASSLGAVFYEQYF. CDR3 DNA: TGTGCCAGCAGCTTAGGGGCAGTCTTCTACGAGCAGTACTTC.